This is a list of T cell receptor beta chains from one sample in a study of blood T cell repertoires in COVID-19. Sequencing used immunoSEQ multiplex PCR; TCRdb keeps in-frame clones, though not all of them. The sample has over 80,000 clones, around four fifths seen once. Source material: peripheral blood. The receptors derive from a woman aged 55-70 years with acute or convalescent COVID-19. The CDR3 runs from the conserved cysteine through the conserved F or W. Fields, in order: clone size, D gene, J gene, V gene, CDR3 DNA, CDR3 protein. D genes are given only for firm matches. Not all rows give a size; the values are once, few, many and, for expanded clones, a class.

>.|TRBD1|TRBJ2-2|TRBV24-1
TGTGCCACCAGTGGACAGGGTACCGGGGAGCTGTTTTTT
CATSGQGTGELFF
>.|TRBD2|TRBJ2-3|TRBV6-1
TGTGCCAGCAGTGCGGTCGGTAGCGGGAGCACAGATACGCAGTATTTT
CASSAVGSGSTDTQYF
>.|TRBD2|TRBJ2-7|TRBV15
TGTGCCGCCAGCAGAGCTGACGGGGGGGTCGAGCAGTACTTC
CAASRADGGVEQYF
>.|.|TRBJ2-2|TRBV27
TGTGCCAGCAGGCGTACAGGGAACGTTAACACCGGGGAGCTGTTTTTT
CASRRTGNVNTGELFF
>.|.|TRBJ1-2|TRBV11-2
TGTGCCAGCGAGGGTAACTATGGCTACACCTTC
CASEGNYGYTF
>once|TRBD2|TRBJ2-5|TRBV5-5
TGTGCCAGCAGCTTGGCCCAGGGACTACAAGAGACCCAGTACTTC
CASSLAQGLQETQYF
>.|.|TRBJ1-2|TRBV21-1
TGTGCCAGCAGCAAAGAGACTCCCGGGGGCTACACCTTC
CASSKETPGGYTF
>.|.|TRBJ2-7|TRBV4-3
TGCGCCAGCAGCCAAGAGATAAGACTCAACGAGCAGTACTTC
CASSQEIRLNEQYF
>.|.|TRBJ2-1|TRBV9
TGTGCCAGCAGCGTAGTGGCGAGGGTGGGTGAGCAGTTCTTC
CASSVVARVGEQFF
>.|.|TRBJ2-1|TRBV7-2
TGTGCCAGCAGCTATGGCGGGACGTACTCCTACAATGAGCAGTTCTTC
CASSYGGTYSYNEQFF
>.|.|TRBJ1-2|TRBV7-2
TGTGCCAGCAGCTTAGCAGGATGGGCTGGCTACACCTTC
CASSLAGWAGYTF
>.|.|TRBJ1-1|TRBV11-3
TGTGCCAGCAGCTTAACTTCCGCGGAGCCCACTGAAGCTTTCTTT
CASSLTSAEPTEAFF
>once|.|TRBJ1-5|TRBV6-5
TGTGCCAGCACCCCAACACCGAATCAGCCCCAGCATTTT
CASTPTPNQPQHF
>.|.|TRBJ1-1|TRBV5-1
TGCGCCAGCAGCTTGCAGGTACAGGACACTGAAGCTTTCTTT
CASSLQVQDTEAFF
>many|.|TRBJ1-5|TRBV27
TGTGCCAGCAGTTTAGCCCCAAGGGGAAATCAGCCCCAGCATTTT
CASSLAPRGNQPQHF
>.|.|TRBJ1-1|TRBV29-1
TGCAGCGCAATTGGAGGGACCAAGATTGAAGCTTTCTTT
CSAIGGTKIEAFF
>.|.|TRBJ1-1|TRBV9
TGTGCCAGCAGGGGGGGGGCACTGAACACTGAAGCTTTCTTT
CASRGGALNTEAFF
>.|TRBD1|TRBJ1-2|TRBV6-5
TGTGCCAGCAGCCCGGACAGGGGGCTTGGCTACACCTTC
CASSPDRGLGYTF
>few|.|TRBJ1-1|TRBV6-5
TGTGCCAGCAGTACCCTAAGGCTGGGAGGCACTGAAGCTTTCTTT
CASSTLRLGGTEAFF
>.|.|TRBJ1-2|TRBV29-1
TGCAGCGTTGAAGATTACTTAAACTATGGCTACACCTTC
CSVEDYLNYGYTF
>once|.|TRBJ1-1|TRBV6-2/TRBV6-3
TGTGCCAGCAGCCTTACAGGGCAGAGCACTGAAGCTTTCTTT
CASSLTGQSTEAFF
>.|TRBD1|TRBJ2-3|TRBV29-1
TGCAGCGTGATTCCAGGGGGTGATACGCAGTATTTT
CSVIPGGDTQYF
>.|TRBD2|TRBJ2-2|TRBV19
TGTGCCAGTAGTATAGAAGGCGGGAGGCGGGAGCTGTTTTTT
CASSIEGGRRELFF
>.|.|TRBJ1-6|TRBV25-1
TGTGCCAGCAGTGAATTCGCAGGGGTTTCACCCCTCCACTTT
CASSEFAGVSPLHF
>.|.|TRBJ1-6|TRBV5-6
TGTGCCAGCAGCTTGAATTCGGCCAACAGATCACCCCTCCACTTT
CASSLNSANRSPLHF
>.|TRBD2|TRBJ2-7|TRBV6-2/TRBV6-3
TGTGCCAGCAGCGGCGTAGCGGGCGAGCAGTACTTC
CASSGVAGEQYF
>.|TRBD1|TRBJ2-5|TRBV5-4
TGTGCCAGCAGAATGACAGGGACGTACCAAGAGACCCAGTACTTC
CASRMTGTYQETQYF
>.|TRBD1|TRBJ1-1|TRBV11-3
TGTGCCAGCTCCGGGGGCAGGGGGCGGGTATACACTGAAGCTTTCTTT
CASSGGRGRVYTEAFF
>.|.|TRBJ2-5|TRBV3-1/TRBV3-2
TGTGCCAGTTCGGGAGACTCAGGGGAGACCCAGTACTTC
CASSGDSGETQYF
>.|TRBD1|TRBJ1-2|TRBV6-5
TGTGCCAGCAGTCCCGGGACAGGGAAAGGTTACGGCTACACCTTC
CASSPGTGKGYGYTF
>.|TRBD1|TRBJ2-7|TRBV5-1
TGCGCCAGCAGCCCTGGGGGGACAGGGCTCTACGAGCAGTACTTC
CASSPGGTGLYEQYF
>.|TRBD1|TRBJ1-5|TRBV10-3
TGTGCCATCAGTCAGGGGGCGGGTCAGCCCCAGCATTTT
CAISQGAGQPQHF
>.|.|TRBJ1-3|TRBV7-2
TGTGCCAGCAGCTCAACGAGACAAGGTCGGCTCGAGCCTGGAAACACCATATATTTT
CASSSTRQGRLEPGNTIYF
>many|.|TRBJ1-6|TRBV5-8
TGTGCCAGCAGCTTGTTAGGGAGCTCCTATAATTCACCCCTCCACTTT
CASSLLGSSYNSPLHF
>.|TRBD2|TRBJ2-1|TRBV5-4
TGTGCCAGCAGCTTTAGCGGGAGCTCCTACAATGAGCAGTTCTTC
CASSFSGSSYNEQFF
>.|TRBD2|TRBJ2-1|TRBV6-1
TGTGCCAGCAGTGGCTCAATTAGCGGGCGCCGTAATGAGCAGTTCTTC
CASSGSISGRRNEQFF
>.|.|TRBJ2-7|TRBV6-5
TGTGCCAGCAAGGGAAGCGGGCGACTCTACGAGCAGTACTTC
CASKGSGRLYEQYF
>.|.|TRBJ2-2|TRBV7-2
TGTGCCAGCAGCTTAGAGGCAGGGAGGACCGGGGAGCTGTTTTTT
CASSLEAGRTGELFF
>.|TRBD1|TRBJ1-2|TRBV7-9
TGTGCCAGCAGCAAAGGACAGGGAGAGGTGGCGGTTGACTACACCTTC
CASSKGQGEVAVDYTF
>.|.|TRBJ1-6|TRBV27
TGTGCCAGCAGTTTACAACCTGTTGGCGGGCAGCTAAGCTCCTATAATTCACCCCTCCACTTT
CASSLQPVGGQLSSYNSPLHF
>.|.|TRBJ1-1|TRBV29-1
TGCAGCGTTGTGGGCACAACAGGGACGAACACTGAAGCTTTCTTT
CSVVGTTGTNTEAFF
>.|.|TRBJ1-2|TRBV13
TGTGCCAGCAGCTTAGACAGGACGAGCCTCTATGGCTACACCTTC
CASSLDRTSLYGYTF
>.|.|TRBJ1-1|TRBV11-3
TGTGCCAGCAGCGTGGAGGACACTGAAGCTTTCTTT
CASSVEDTEAFF
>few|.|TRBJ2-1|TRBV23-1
TGCGCCAGCAGTCCACCCAGGACAGCGACAACCTCCTACAATGAGCAGTTCTTC
CASSPPRTATTSYNEQFF
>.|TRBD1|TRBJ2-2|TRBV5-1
TGCGCCAGCCGGGACAGGGCTTACTCTACCGGGGAGCTGTTTTTT
CASRDRAYSTGELFF
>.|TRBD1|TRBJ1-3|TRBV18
TGTGCCAGCTCACTAGGACAGGGGGCCGGCTCTGGAAACACCATATATTTT
CASSLGQGAGSGNTIYF
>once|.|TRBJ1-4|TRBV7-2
TGTGCCAGCAGCTTTCAGGGCGGGGATGAAAAACTGTTTTTT
CASSFQGGDEKLFF
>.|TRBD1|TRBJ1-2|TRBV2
TGTGCCAGCAGTGCCTCGGGACAGGGGCACTATGGCTACACCTTC
CASSASGQGHYGYTF
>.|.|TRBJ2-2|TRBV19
TGTGCCAGTAGTATCGTCACCGGGGAGCTGTTTTTT
CASSIVTGELFF
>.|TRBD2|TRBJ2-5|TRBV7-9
TGTGCCAGCAGCTTAGGGGCGGGAGGGCCCCAGAGGGGTTCCCAGTACTTC
CASSLGAGGPQRGSQYF
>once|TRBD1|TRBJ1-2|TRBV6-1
TGTGCCAGCAGTGAAGCAGGACAGGGGGTGTATGGCTACACCTTC
CASSEAGQGVYGYTF
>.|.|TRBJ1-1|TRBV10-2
TGCGCCAGCAGTGAGGCGGCCATGAACACTGAAGCTTTCTTT
CASSEAAMNTEAFF
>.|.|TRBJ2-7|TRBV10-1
TGCGCCAGAGGAGGACAGTCCTACGAGCAGTACTTC
CARGGQSYEQYF
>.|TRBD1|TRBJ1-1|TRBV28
TGTGCCAGCAGTCCCATCTACAGGGGTTCTGAAGCTTTCTTT
CASSPIYRGSEAFF
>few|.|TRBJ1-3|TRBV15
TGTGCCACCAGTTACGGCCGGGGCACCATATATTTT
CATSYGRGTIYF
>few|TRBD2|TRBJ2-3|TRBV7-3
TGTGCCAGCAGTCTTAGCGGGGGGCCTTTTGATACGCAGTATTTT
CASSLSGGPFDTQYF